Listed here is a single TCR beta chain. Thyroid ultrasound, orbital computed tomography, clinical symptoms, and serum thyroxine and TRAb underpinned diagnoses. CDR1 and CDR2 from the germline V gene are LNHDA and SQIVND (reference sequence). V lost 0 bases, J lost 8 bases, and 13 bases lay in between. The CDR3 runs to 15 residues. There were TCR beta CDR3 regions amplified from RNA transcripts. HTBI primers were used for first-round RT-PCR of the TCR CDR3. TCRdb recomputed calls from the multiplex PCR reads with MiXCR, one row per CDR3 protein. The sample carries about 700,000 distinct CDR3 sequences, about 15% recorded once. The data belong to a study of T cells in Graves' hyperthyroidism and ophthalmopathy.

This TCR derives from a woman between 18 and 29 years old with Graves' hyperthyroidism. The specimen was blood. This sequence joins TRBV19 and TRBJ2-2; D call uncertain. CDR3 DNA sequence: TGTGCCAGTAGTATAGATGGACCCTTAACTGGGGAGCTGTTTTTT. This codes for CASSIDGPLTGELFF.